The rows below give T cell receptor beta chains drawn from one sample of a study of identical twins. TCRdb re-called the 5' RACE reads through MiXCR, storing one row per CDR3 protein. The sample gives about 1.7 million distinct CDR3 sequences, around 29% of which show up once; around 0.25% is in the top ten. Sample: cord blood. These receptors were taken from a newborn girl in good health. Each CDR3 is given with its conserved first and last residue. The D gene is left open where the match is weak. Size values are once, few and many counts, or a class for expanded clones, and some rows have none.

NA	TRBV2	TRBJ2-3	15	few	TGTGCCAGCAGTGAATCCCCTAGCCCCACAGATACGCAGTATTTT	CASSESPSPTDTQYF
NA	TRBV29-1	TRBJ2-5	12	many	TGCAGCGTTGTTCGGGGAGAAGAGACCCAGTACTTC	CSVVRGEETQYF
NA	TRBV4-1	TRBJ1-6	13	NA	TGCGCCAGCAACCGGGACTATGATTCACCCCTCCACTTT	CASNRDYDSPLHF
NA	TRBV12-5	TRBJ2-1	16	few	TGTGCTAGTGGTTTCGGCCTAGCGAATATATACAATGAGCAGTTCTTC	CASGFGLANIYNEQFF
TRBD2	TRBV20-1	TRBJ2-3	15	NA	TGCAGTGCCCAACGCGGGGGGCCCAAGGCAGATACGCAGTATTTT	CSAQRGGPKADTQYF
NA	TRBV6-2/TRBV6-3	TRBJ1-2	14	NA	TGTGCCAGCAGTTACCTGGGCAGCCAATATGGCTACACCTTC	CASSYLGSQYGYTF
NA	TRBV2	TRBJ1-5	12	few	TGTGCCAGCTCCAGGGGTTGGCAGCCCCAGCATTTT	CASSRGWQPQHF
TRBD2	TRBV28	TRBJ2-3	14	many	TGTGCCAGCAGCTCAGCGGGACCCACAGATACGCAGTATTTT	CASSSAGPTDTQYF
NA	TRBV6-1	TRBJ2-1	13	NA	TGTGCCAGCAGTATCTACAAGGACAATGAGCAGTTCTTC	CASSIYKDNEQFF
NA	TRBV7-2	TRBJ1-4	13	many	NA	CASSFGQGEKLFF
NA	TRBV10-3	TRBJ1-2	16	many	TGTGCCATCAGTGAGTATTGGGAGACAGGAAACGATGGCTACACCTTC	CAISEYWETGNDGYTF
TRBD2	TRBV4-2	TRBJ2-4	15	NA	TGTGCCAGCAGCCAAGTGGTGGCGGGGGGAAACATTCAGTACTTC	CASSQVVAGGNIQYF